The rows below give T cell receptor beta chains drawn from one sample of a study of T cells after yellow fever vaccination. TCRdb redid the calling of the 5' RACE reads with MiXCR, one entry per CDR3 protein. The sample gives about 400,000 distinct CDR3 sequences, more than 5.5% of which show up once; about 15% is in the top ten. Sequencing used PBMCs, obtained 5 days after the yellow fever booster vaccination. Receptors originate from a young man who received the YFV17D yellow fever vaccine. Both conserved end residues are part of each CDR3. D genes are given only for firm matches. Clone size is stated in some rows and not others, as once, few, many or a class when expanded.

>.|TRBV12-3/TRBV12-4|few|TRBJ1-6
CASTPTSQNSPLHF
TGTGCCAGCACTCCTACAAGTCAAAATTCACCCCTCCACTTT
>.|TRBV5-4|.|TRBJ2-3
CASNKGIEVTDTQYF
TGTGCCAGCAACAAGGGGATTGAGGTAACAGATACGCAGTATTTT
>.|TRBV18|.|TRBJ2-3
CASSPFGDPDTQYF
TGTGCCAGCTCACCATTCGGGGACCCAGATACGCAGTATTTT
>TRBD1|TRBV18|.|TRBJ2-7
CASSPAPGQGTYEQYF
TGTGCCAGCTCGCCCGCCCCGGGACAGGGCACTTACGAGCAGTACTTC
>.|TRBV4-3|.|TRBJ1-6
CASSQEYQHSPLHF
TGCGCCAGCAGCCAAGAATATCAGCATTCACCCCTCCACTTT
>.|TRBV7-2|few|TRBJ2-5
CASSLVDGGQETQYF
TGTGCCAGCAGCTTAGTGGACGGCGGACAAGAGACCCAGTACTTC
>.|TRBV5-1|.|TRBJ2-5
CASSLMEETQYF
TGCGCCAGCAGCTTAATGGAAGAGACCCAGTACTTC
>TRBD1|TRBV12-3/TRBV12-4|many|TRBJ1-5
CASSRDRAVQPQHF
TGTGCCAGCAGCCGTGACAGGGCTGTTCAGCCCCAGCATTTT
>TRBD1|TRBV7-3|many|TRBJ2-3
CASSSGTGADTQYF
TGTGCCAGCTCCTCCGGGACAGGGGCAGATACGCAGTATTTT
>.|TRBV12-3/TRBV12-4|few|TRBJ2-3
CATGSSAIHHRTDTQYF
TGTGCCACCGGATCTAGCGCGATCCACCACCGCACAGATACGCAGTATTTT
>TRBD1|TRBV9|many|TRBJ2-7
CASSAGQSYEQYF
TGTGCCAGCAGCGCGGGACAGAGCTACGAGCAGTACTTC
>TRBD2|TRBV27|many|TRBJ2-1
CASSLLAGVSYNEQFF
TGTGCCAGCAGTCTCCTCGCGGGAGTCTCCTACAATGAGCAGTTCTTC
>.|TRBV20-1|many|TRBJ2-1
CSARGAGAYNEQFF
TGCAGTGCACGGGGGGCGGGAGCCTACAATGAGCAGTTCTTC
>.|TRBV5-8|.|TRBJ2-2
CASSSDGLNTGELFF
TGTGCCAGCAGTTCCGACGGACTGAACACCGGGGAGCTGTTTTTT
>.|TRBV6-1|few|TRBJ1-4
CASSEWGTNEKLFF
TGTGCCAGCAGTGAATGGGGGACTAATGAAAAACTGTTTTTT
>.|TRBV20-1|many|TRBJ1-5
CSASDGNQPQHF
TGCAGTGCCAGTGATGGCAATCAGCCCCAGCATTTT
>.|TRBV14|.|TRBJ2-1
CASSQAGVKQFF
TGTGCCAGCAGCCAAGCGGGGGTTAAGCAGTTCTTC
>.|TRBV29-1|many|TRBJ2-7
CSLRDGTYEQYF
TGCAGCCTCCGGGACGGAACCTACGAGCAGTACTTC
>TRBD2|TRBV20-1|few|TRBJ2-7
CSARVPGLLYEQYF
TGCAGTGCTAGAGTACCGGGACTACTCTACGAGCAGTACTTC
>TRBD1|TRBV27|few|TRBJ2-2
CASSTWTGGRNGELFF
TGTGCCAGCAGTACTTGGACAGGGGGCCGAAACGGGGAGCTGTTTTTT